Following are 21 T cell receptor beta chains from one sample sequenced in a study of T cell responses to AZD1222 COVID-19 vaccine. The assay was immunoSEQ multiplex PCR, and TCRdb's table has in-frame clones only and misses some. The sample consists of under 150,000 clones, about 91% of them appearing once. Sequencing was performed on peripheral blood, taken 28 days after the second AZD1222 dose. The receptors originated from an adult who received the AZD1222 COVID-19 vaccine.

The chain joins TRBV28 to TRBJ2-3, with D unresolved. The length of the CDR3 is 11 residues. CDR1 is MDHEN, CDR2 SYDVKM, per germline. Between the trimmed V and J ends, which lost 2 bases and 7 bases, there was a span of 4 bases. The CDR3 loop is CASSLVYTQYF. The CDR3 nucleotides are TGTGCCAGCAGTTTAGTATATACGCAGTATTTT.

The chain combines TRBV29-1 with TRBJ2-1; 8 bases are shared with TRBD1. There are 17 residues in the CDR3. The junction had 9 bases not matched to a gene; V was cut back by 0 bases and J by 2 bases. The germline CDR1 and CDR2 sequences are SQVTM and ANQGSEA. CDR3 nucleotides: TGCAGCGTTGAAGATCCTTTGGCAGGGGGCGCCTACAATGAGCAGTTCTTC. Residues: CSVEDPLAGGAYNEQFF.

V is TRBV2 and J is TRBJ1-2; 9 bases match TRBD1. V was pared by 6 bases and J by 8 bases, with 10 bases of the junction left unmatched. The CDR3 runs to 14 residues. The germline V gene encodes CDR1 SNHLY and CDR2 FYNNEI. CDR3 nucleotide sequence: TGTGCCAGCAGGGAGCTTGGACAGGGGAAGGGCTACACCTTC. Its translation: CASRELGQGKGYTF.

The J gene is TRBJ1-2, the V gene TRBV14, with a possible D match to TRBD1 (5 bases). Germline CDR1 reads SGHDN; CDR2 reads FVKESK. Trimming shortened V by 1 base and J by 3 bases, and 15 bases separated the two germline ends. The CDR3 consists of 16 residues. CDR3 loop: CASSQVTGGKHYGYTF. CDR3 nucleotides: TGTGCCAGCAGCCAAGTCACGGGGGGAAAGCACTATGGCTACACCTTC.

The chain joins TRBV6-5 to TRBJ2-5; the match to TRBD1 covers 7 bases. This CDR3 spans 12 amino acids. V lost 5 bases and J lost 4; bases outside the gene matches: 1. Germline CDR1 MNHEY, CDR2 SVGAGI. Written as DNA, the CDR3 is TGTGCCAGCAGTCGGACAGGAGAGACCCAGTACTTC. It encodes CASSRTGETQYF.

The genes are TRBV29-1 and TRBJ2-3; D might be TRBD1 (5 bases). The germline gives CDR1 SQVTM, CDR2 ANQGSEA. Trimming removed 5 bases from V and 1 base from J, with 10 bases in between. CDR3 length equals 13 residues. The CDR3 DNA reads TGCAGCGTTCCCTTCAGGGGCACAGATACGCAGTATTTT. Translated: CSVPFRGTDTQYF.

The gene calls are TRBV28 and TRBJ2-7, with TRBD2 identical over 10 bases. This CDR3 comprises 15 residues. The germline gives CDR1 MDHEN, CDR2 SYDVKM. Trimming cost V 8 bases and J 2 bases; bases outside gene matches: 9. CDR3 sequence reads: CASVPGTSDTYEQYF. In DNA form, the CDR3 reads TGTGCCAGCGTCCCCGGGACTAGCGATACCTACGAGCAGTACTTC.

In this sample, this clone turned up once. This sequence joins TRBV27 and TRBJ1-5; possible D gene TRBD1, 5 bases. Germline V gene sequence: CDR1 MNHEY, CDR2 SMNVEV (reference sequence). This CDR3 is built from 15 residues. V was cut by 6 bases and J by 8 bases, with 20 bases left in between. As DNA, the CDR3 is TGTGCCAGCAGCCCACAGGCATTGGTTTATGAGCCCCAGCATTTT. This encodes CASSPQALVYEPQHF.

J is TRBJ2-1 and V is TRBV7-2; TRBD2 matches 10 bases. The germline gives CDR1 SGHTA, CDR2 FQGNSA. CDR3 length equals 15 residues. Trimming took 1 base from V and 7 from J; bases not matched to a gene: 4. The CDR3 reads CASSLVGTSENEQFF. The DNA of the CDR3 is TGTGCCAGCAGCTTAGTCGGGACTAGCGAGAATGAGCAGTTCTTC. The complete variable domain, with remaining parts taken from reference TRBV7-2 and TRBJ2-1, reads GAGVSQSPSNKVTEKGKDVELRCDPISGHTALYWYRQSLGQGLEFLIYFQGNSAPDKSGLPSDRFSAERTGGSVSTLTIQRTQQEDSAVYLCASSLVGTSENEQFFGPGTRLTVL.

The rearrangement uses TRBV4-1 and TRBJ1-2, with D possibly being TRBD1 (6 bases). Germline V gene lookup returns CDR1 MGHRA and CDR2 YSYEKL. V shed 1 base and J shed 4 bases, with 13 bases lying between them. This CDR3 has 15 amino acids. Here the CDR3 DNA reads TGCGCCAGCAGCCAAGCGGGGACAAATTTCTATGGCTACACCTTC. This encodes CASSQAGTNFYGYTF.

V is TRBV2 and J is TRBJ1-1; TRBD1 matches 7 bases. CDR3 length: 13 amino acids. J gave up 3 bases and V 11 bases, and 9 bases lay outside the gene matches. The V gene's germline CDR1 is SNHLY and CDR2 FYNNEI. The CDR3 nucleotides read TGTGCCTGCTACGACAGGGTGGACACTGAAGCTTTCTTT. Translation gives CACYDRVDTEAFF. The whole variable domain, remainder taken from reference TRBV2 and TRBJ1-1, is EPEVTQTPSHQVTQMGQEVILRCVPISNHLYFYWYRQILGQKVEFLVSFYNNEISEKSEIFDDQFSVERPDGSNFTLKIRSTKLEDSAMYFCACYDRVDTEAFFGQGTRLTVV.

This clone was seen once. The chain couples TRBV29-1 to TRBJ1-5, with 10 bases that match TRBD1. Per germline, CDR1 SQVTM and CDR2 ANQGSEA. J was trimmed by 4 bases and V by 6 bases; bases with no gene match: 15. CDR3 length: 17 residues. CDR3 region: CSVVISGTGVGNQPQHF. DNA for the CDR3: TGCAGCGTAGTAATATCCGGGACAGGGGTTGGGAATCAGCCCCAGCATTTT.

The chain has TRBV28 and TRBJ1-2, with D uncertain. V lost 5 bases, J lost 4 bases, and 14 bases lay in between. This CDR3 has 14 residues. The V gene's germline CDR1 is MDHEN and CDR2 SYDVKM. The CDR3 nucleotides are TGTGCCAGCAGTCCCCCTCTCCTATTCTATGGCTACACCTTC. This gives the protein CASSPPLLFYGYTF.

This clone was observed once. The chain has TRBV27 and TRBJ2-7; either TRBD1 or TRBD2 may supply D (5 bases each). With 9 bases removed from V and 4 bases from J, the gap between germline ends came to 10 bases. The V gene's germline CDR1 is MNHEY and CDR2 SMNVEV (reference sequence). The CDR3 is made up of 11 amino acids. The CDR3 reads CASRWGYEQYF. The DNA of the CDR3 is TGTGCCAGTCGATGGGGGTACGAGCAGTACTTC.

This rearrangement joins TRBV7-2 to TRBJ1-1; maybe TRBD1 (5 bases). CDR3 length: 15 amino acids. CDR1 and CDR2 (germline): SGHTA, FQGNSA. V lost 1 base to trimming and J lost 6 bases, with 15 bases between them. The CDR3 is CASSLERGTPSEAFF. The CDR3 DNA is TGTGCCAGCAGCTTAGAGAGAGGGACTCCTTCTGAAGCTTTCTTT.

This clone was counted once. The V call is TRBV4-1, the J call TRBJ2-1, with D unclear. The CDR3 extends over 17 amino acids. Germline V gene lookup returns CDR1 MGHRA and CDR2 YSYEKL. V was shortened by 4 bases and J by 0 bases, with 16 bases between the two germline ends. In DNA form, the CDR3 reads TGCGCCAGCAGCCCTACAATGACTGGAAGCTCCTACAATGAGCAGTTCTTC. It codes for CASSPTMTGSSYNEQFF.

As concerns this clone: This specimen includes other DNA sequences encoding the same CDR3. The CDR3 loop is CASSEPGGNTIYF. The CDR3 nucleotides read TGTGCCAGCAGTGAGCCCGGAGGAAACACCATATATTTT. This chain joins TRBV25-1 and TRBJ1-3; D unresolved. The CDR3 runs 13 residues. Germline V CDR1 and CDR2: MGHDK, SYGVNS. Trimming left V 3 bases short and J 4 bases short, with 7 bases between.

The chain has TRBV5-5 and TRBJ1-4; tentative D call: TRBD1 (5 bases). V shed 4 bases and J shed 7 bases, with 14 bases lying between them. Germline V gene sequence: CDR1 SGHKS, CDR2 YYEKEE (reference sequence). This CDR3 region has 14 residues. The CDR3 DNA follows: TGTGCCAGCAGCCTCGGGACCCTTGGTGAAAAACTGTTTTTT. Translating gives CASSLGTLGEKLFF.

CDR3 nucleotide sequence: TGTGCCAGCAGTTCAGTGTGGGGGACAGTGAGTAACTATGGCTACACCTTC. Its protein product is CASSSVWGTVSNYGYTF. The V gene is TRBV28, the J gene TRBJ1-2, with 7 positions matching TRBD1. Germline assignment: CDR1 MDHEN and CDR2 SYDVKM. The CDR3 is 17 residues long. V dropped 4 bases and J dropped 1; count of bases not matched to a gene: 12.

J is TRBJ2-7 and V is TRBV28, with TRBD2 identical over 7 bases. Germline CDR1 and CDR2: MDHEN and SYDVKM. The V gene end was trimmed by 3 bases and the J gene end by 3 bases; junction bases not matched to a gene: 14. The CDR3 sequence is 17 residues long. As DNA, the CDR3 is TGTGCCAGCAGTTTCGAGGGGAGGGGTCGCGGGAGCTACGAGCAGTACTTC. It encodes CASSFEGRGRGSYEQYF.

The chain recombines TRBV13 with TRBJ2-5; 10 bases map to TRBD2. This CDR3 comprises 17 residues. CDR1 PRHDT and CDR2 FYEKMQ come from the germline V gene (reference sequence). The ends lost 4 bases at V and 4 bases at J; junction bases unmatched: 12. DNA for the CDR3: TGTGCCAGCAGCTCTACCTTAGCGGGAGGTGGAAGAGAGACCCAGTACTTC. Amino acid sequence: CASSSTLAGGGRETQYF.